These 10 T cell receptor beta chains share one sample of origin, sequenced in a study of cytomegalovirus exposure and HLA in healthy donors. The PCR employed 60 Vbeta primers together with 13 Jbeta primers. Clones were read by immunoSEQ multiplex PCR, and TCRdb kept only the in-frame ones, dropping some. The table lists fewer than 85,000 clones. The sample was PBMCs. The receptors derive from a man aged 45-60 years in good health and CMV-seropositive.

This rearrangement joins TRBV5-6 to TRBJ1-5, with a weak D call TRBD1 (5 bases). This CDR3 comprises 15 residues. Trimming shortened V by 3 bases and J by 0 bases, and 10 bases separated the two germline ends. Germline V gene lookup returns CDR1 SGHDT and CDR2 YYEEEE. CDR3 loop: CASSSTVYSNQPQHF. The CDR3 coding sequence is TGTGCCAGCAGCTCGACAGTCTATAGCAATCAGCCCCAGCATTTT.

This chain joins TRBV28 and TRBJ1-2; unclear D gene. Trimming cost V 3 bases and J 4 bases, with 21 bases left between them. The CDR3 is made up of 17 amino acids. CDR1 is MDHEN and CDR2 is SYDVKM in the germline V gene. The CDR3 bases are TGTGCCAGCAGTTTTCCCTCCCAATGGGCAGCTATCTATGGCTACACCTTC. Its protein product is CASSFPSQWAAIYGYTF.

The V and J genes are TRBV15 and TRBJ2-1; TRBD2 matches 7 bases. The V segment lost 0 bases and the J segment 1 base; nucleotides outside the gene matches: 6. This CDR3 is 17 amino acids long. Germline assignment: CDR1 LNHNV and CDR2 YYDKDF (reference sequence). The CDR3 sequence: CATSREGGEASYNEQFF. The CDR3 DNA is TGTGCCACCAGCAGAGAGGGGGGGGAGGCGTCCTACAATGAGCAGTTCTTC.

V and J are TRBV11-2 and TRBJ1-2; TRBD1 might be the D (5 bases). The CDR3 runs to 16 residues. Germline values: CDR1 SGHAT, CDR2 FQNNGV. V was shortened by 6 bases and J by 0 bases, with 17 bases between the two germline ends. The CDR3 here is CASSSIADRANYGYTF. The CDR3 DNA follows: TGTGCCAGCAGTTCCATCGCCGACAGAGCTAACTATGGCTACACCTTC.

As for this clone: The conserved final phenylalanine or tryptophan is absent from the CDR3, which likely points to a read error. No DNA is shown, since the ends of the CDR3 on it are uncertain; the CDR3 is the one TCRdb lists. Here the CDR3 reads CASSPYSARALY. The chain joins TRBV11-2 to TRBJ1-1. Inclusive of both ends, the CDR3 amounts to 12 amino acids. Germline V lookup: CDR1 SGHAT, CDR2 FQNNGV.

The chain couples TRBV7-2 to TRBJ2-6, with unresolved D. Trimming took off 0 bases at V and 0 bases at J, with 3 bases between the two ends. The CDR3 is 15 amino acids. Germline V gene sequence: CDR1 SGHTA, CDR2 FQGNSA. CDR3 coding DNA: TGTGCCAGCAGCTTAGCCAGCTCTGGGGCCAACGTCCTGACTTTC. Its protein product is CASSLASSGANVLTF.

The rearrangement links TRBV20-1 to TRBJ1-1, with D unclear. The CDR3 is made up of 11 amino acids. Germline CDR1 is DFQATT and CDR2 is SNEGSKA (reference sequence). DNA for the CDR3: TGCGGTTACAGAGTAAACACTGAAGCTTTCTTT. This translates into CGYRVNTEAFF.

In DNA form, the CDR3 reads TGTGCCAGCAGTGAAACAGTCCTTACCTACGAGCAGTACTTC. Translation: CASSETVLTYEQYF. V usage is TRBV2 and J usage is TRBJ2-5; D unresolved. The DNA end lines up better with TRBJ2-7; the J call may be wrong. This CDR3 spans 14 amino acids. Germline V gene lookup returns CDR1 SNHLY and CDR2 FYNNEI.

This chain uses TRBV5-1 with TRBJ2-7, with a tentative D call TRBD2 (6 bases). With 3 bases removed from V and 2 bases from J, the gap between germline ends came to 6 bases. CDR3 size: 12 residues. From germline, CDR1 is SGHRS and CDR2 YFSETQ. The CDR3 sequence is CASSSGAYEQYF. The DNA for the CDR3 is TGCGCCAGCAGCTCGGGGGCCTACGAGCAGTACTTC.

The rearrangement uses TRBV19 and TRBJ1-5; a weak D match, TRBD1 (6 bases). The germline CDR1 and CDR2 sequences are LNHDA and SQIVND (reference sequence). Between the trimmed V and J ends, which lost 9 bases and 0 bases, there was a span of 12 bases. CDR3 length: 14 residues. CDR3 sequence: CASQGPYSNQPQHF. The CDR3 bases are TGTGCCAGCCAGGGGCCATATAGCAATCAGCCCCAGCATTTT.